This paragraph reports one T cell receptor (beta chain). This sample stems from a study of blood T cell repertoires in COVID-19. Study summary: PBMCs, B-cell-depleted T cells, or T cells provided the cDNA or gDNA that made up the material.

Sequencing was performed with immunoSEQ multiplex PCR; in TCRdb, only in-frame clones are kept and a portion is missing. The sample has about 200,000 clones; 75% to 95% are singletons. The CDR3 extends over 13 amino acids. The V and J ends lost 10 bases and 4 bases, in that order; junction bases with no gene match: 7. CDR1 is WSHSY and CDR2 is SAAADI in the germline V gene. Sequences were obtained from peripheral blood. The chain joins TRBV10-2 to TRBJ2-5, with 9 bases fitting TRBD1. The TCR was taken from a middle-aged man with acute or convalescent COVID-19. As DNA, the CDR3 is TGCGCCATCGGGACAGGGTCCGGAGAGACCCAGTACTTC. Translated, it gives CAIGTGSGETQYF.